A single sample gave rise to the 27 T cell receptor beta chains below, sequenced in a study of T-cell memory formation after mild COVID-19. TCRdb analysed the 5' RACE reads with MiXCR anew, one entry per CDR3 protein. The sample includes under 250,000 distinct CDR3 sequences, about 16% of them seen just once. The sequenced sample was PBMCs or a T cell subset sorted from them (not recorded which). These receptors were obtained from an adult woman who had mild COVID-19 (a few samples of this study predate the infection). Cell type and time point are not known.

This sequence joins TRBV4-2 and TRBJ2-2; D call uncertain. The ends were cut back, 0 bases at V and 4 bases at J, with 6 bases in the middle. The CDR3 runs 14 residues. Germline V gene sequence: CDR1 LGHNA, CDR2 YNFKEQ. The chain's CDR3 is CASSQDVGTGELFF. In nucleotides, the CDR3 is TGTGCCAGCAGCCAAGATGTAGGCACCGGGGAGCTGTTTTTT.

This sequence joins TRBV12-3 or TRBV12-4 and TRBJ1-4; D is possibly TRBD1 (6 bases). V was clipped by 8 bases and J by 4 bases, with 17 bases between them. The CDR3 is 15 amino acids. CDR3 protein: CASRGPRGGNEKLFF. CDR3 coding DNA: TGTGCCAGCCGAGGGCCGAGAGGGGGTAATGAAAAACTGTTTTTT.

This sequence joins TRBV6-6 and TRBJ2-1; 10 positions agree with TRBD1. The V gene's germline CDR1 is MNHNY and CDR2 SVGAGI (reference sequence). J gave up 4 bases and V 5 bases, and 2 bases lay outside the gene matches. This CDR3 has 14 residues. The CDR3 loop is CASSKGQGYNEQFF. CDR3 nucleotides: TGTGCCAGCAGTAAGGGACAGGGGTACAATGAGCAGTTCTTC.

The chain combines TRBV18 with TRBJ2-1, with 10 bases matching TRBD2. V lost 0 bases, J lost 7 bases, and 9 bases stayed unmatched. Germline values: CDR1 KGHSH, CDR2 LQKENI. CDR3 length equals 17 residues. The CDR3 coding sequence is TGTGCCAGCTCACCACCTTTTAATAGCGGGGGGAGAAATGAGCAGTTCTTC. It specifies CASSPPFNSGGRNEQFF.

This clonotype was observed a few times. The V gene is TRBV5-5, the J gene TRBJ2-5; TRBD2 agrees at 10 bases. V shed 2 bases, J shed 4 bases, and the junction held 2 bases outside the gene matches. In germline, CDR1 is SGHKS, CDR2 YYEKEE (reference sequence). The CDR3 is made up of 14 amino acids. The CDR3 spells CASSLAGGVETQYF. The CDR3 nucleotides read TGTGCCAGCAGCTTAGCGGGGGGGGTAGAGACCCAGTACTTC.

CDR3 loop: CASSQRDRGRTGELFF. The DNA for the CDR3 is TGTGCCAGCAGCCAACGGGACAGGGGGCGTACCGGGGAGCTGTTTTTT. The rearrangement joins TRBV7-6 to TRBJ2-2; TRBD1 agrees at 12 bases. The CDR3 loop spans 16 amino acids. The junction had 6 bases not matched to a gene; V was cut back by 5 bases and J by 5 bases. Germline V gene sequence: CDR1 SGHVS, CDR2 FNYEAQ.

This clonotype was recorded a few times. The chain couples TRBV27 to TRBJ1-2; 8 nucleotides align to TRBD1. V trimming: 2 bases; J trimming: 5 bases; junction bases outside the gene matches: 10. The germline V gene encodes CDR1 MNHEY and CDR2 SMNVEV (reference sequence). The CDR3 extends over 16 amino acids. CDR3 coding DNA: TGTGCCAGCAGTTTAGATTCCAGGGGGCCCCCTTATGGCTACACCTTC. Residues: CASSLDSRGPPYGYTF.

This clonotype was observed many times. The chain joins TRBV27 to TRBJ2-7; 9 bases are a match to TRBD1. J was trimmed by 1 base and V by 4 bases; bases with no gene match: 5. Germline V CDR1 and CDR2: MNHEY, SMNVEV (reference sequence). This CDR3 is built from 15 residues. Here the CDR3 DNA reads TGTGCCAGCAGTTCCCGACAGGGGGGGTCCTACGAGCAGTACTTC. Its protein product is CASSSRQGGSYEQYF.

The chain recombines TRBV10-3 with TRBJ2-7; D remains ambiguous. V gave up 6 bases and J gave up 8 bases, with 8 bases separating them. There are 10 residues in the CDR3. Germline V gene sequence: CDR1 ENHRY, CDR2 SYGVKD. The CDR3 spells CAISAEKQYF. Written as DNA, the CDR3 is TGTGCCATCAGCGCTGAGAAGCAGTACTTC.

The genes are TRBV20-1 and TRBJ1-3; no definite D call. This CDR3 contains 13 residues. Germline V lookup: CDR1 DFQATT, CDR2 SNEGSKA (reference sequence). Between the trimmed V and J ends, which lost 3 bases and 3 bases, there was a span of 9 bases. The CDR3 protein is CSASPQLGNTIYF. DNA of the CDR3: TGCAGTGCTAGCCCCCAGCTTGGAAACACCATATATTTT.

The chain carries TRBV29-1 and TRBJ1-2; weak D call: TRBD1 (5 bases). The V end lost 0 bases, the J end lost 4 bases, and 9 bases lay between the germline ends. Germline values: CDR1 SQVTM, CDR2 ANQGSEA. The CDR3 runs 13 residues. CDR3 loop: CSVEDPGLYGYTF. The CDR3 DNA is TGCAGCGTTGAAGATCCAGGGCTCTATGGCTACACCTTC.

The rearrangement uses TRBV4-1 and TRBJ1-2; TRBD1 matches at 7 bases. Trimming took 0 bases from V and 8 from J; bases not matched to a gene: 12. Germline CDR1 reads MGHRA; CDR2 reads YSYEKL. CDR3 size: 16 residues. The CDR3 reads CASSQDNRYRGLGYTF. Written as DNA, the CDR3 is TGCGCCAGCAGCCAAGATAATCGTTACAGGGGATTAGGCTACACCTTC.

The V and J genes are TRBV9 and TRBJ2-1, with 12 bases identical to TRBD2. The CDR3 loop spans 18 amino acids. With 7 bases clipped from V and 4 bases from J, the junction kept 15 bases outside the gene matches. The V gene's germline CDR1 is SGDLS and CDR2 YYNGEE. CDR3 residues: CASGRTSGKLGGYNEQFF. For the CDR3, the DNA is TGTGCCAGCGGCCGGACTAGCGGGAAGCTCGGGGGGTACAATGAGCAGTTCTTC.

Only a few counts were recorded for this clonotype. The chain couples TRBV7-9 to TRBJ1-2; D perhaps matches TRBD1 (5 bases). The CDR3 loop spans 16 amino acids. Germline V CDR1 and CDR2: SEHNR, FQNEAQ (reference sequence). The V end lost 0 bases, the J end lost 3 bases, and 14 bases lay between the germline ends. The CDR3 nucleotides are TGTGCCAGCAGCTTAGCCTCCGGGGCCTCCGACTATGGCTACACCTTC. It is translated as CASSLASGASDYGYTF.

This clonotype was observed once. V is TRBV10-3 and J is TRBJ1-6; 7 bases agree with TRBD1. CDR1 and CDR2 (germline): ENHRY, SYGVKD. The CDR3 has 15 residues. V was clipped by 3 bases and J by 8 bases; unmatched bases: 7. The CDR3 sequence is CAISDLGGADSPLHF. CDR3 nucleotide sequence: TGTGCCATCAGTGACCTAGGGGGCGCGGATTCACCCCTCCACTTT.

This chain links TRBV3-1 with TRBJ2-3, with 9 bases aligning to TRBD1. CDR3 length equals 16 residues. Germline-derived CDR1 and CDR2 are LGHDT and YNNKEL (reference sequence). V lost 5 bases to trimming and J lost 5 bases; unmatched junction nucleotides: 11. The CDR3 reads CASSDIGTGNEDTQYF. As DNA, the CDR3 is TGTGCCAGCAGCGATATCGGGACAGGGAATGAAGATACGCAGTATTTT.

This clonotype was counted a few times. This chain links TRBV20-1 with TRBJ2-3; 15 bases line up with TRBD2. The germline gives CDR1 DFQATT, CDR2 SNEGSKA (reference sequence). The CDR3 spans 17 residues. V trimming: 4 bases; J trimming: 4 bases; junction bases outside the gene matches: 9. CDR3 region: CSATNLWTSGGADTQYF. Here the CDR3 DNA reads TGCAGTGCTACAAACTTATGGACTAGCGGGGGGGCAGATACGCAGTATTTT.

The table lists this clonotype with a few counts. The chain carries TRBV7-2 and TRBJ2-7; D not resolved. Looked up from germline, CDR1 is SGHTA and CDR2 is FQGNSA. V dropped 4 bases and J dropped 3 bases, with 7 bases sitting between them. CDR3 length: 12 amino acids. The CDR3 protein is CASSYRLYEQYF. The CDR3 DNA reads TGTGCCAGCAGCTACCGGCTCTACGAGCAGTACTTC.

Only a few counts were recorded for this clonotype. The chain recombines TRBV9 with TRBJ2-5; 8 bases agree with TRBD1. V lost 4 bases to trimming and J lost 4 bases; unmatched junction nucleotides: 3. This CDR3 has 13 amino acids. Germline CDR1 and CDR2: SGDLS and YYNGEE. DNA of the CDR3: TGTGCCAGCAGCAGGGGACAGGCAGAGACCCAGTACTTC. Translating gives CASSRGQAETQYF.

This clonotype has only a few counts. The chain carries TRBV27 and TRBJ1-4; D unresolved. Germline loops: CDR1 MNHEY, CDR2 SMNVEV (reference sequence). The CDR3 is made up of 14 amino acids. V lost 9 bases and J lost 1, with 12 bases in between. CDR3 sequence: CASPTHRTNEKLFF. The CDR3 DNA follows: TGTGCCAGTCCGACCCACAGAACTAATGAAAAACTGTTTTTT.

The rearrangement joins TRBV12-3 or TRBV12-4 to TRBJ2-3; 11 bases line up with TRBD2. The CDR3 is 16 residues long. J gave up 3 bases and V 5 bases, and 7 bases lay outside the gene matches. CDR3 nucleotides: TGTGCCAGCAGTCCTACCCTAGCGGGAGGTACAGATACGCAGTATTTT. Translated, it gives CASSPTLAGGTDTQYF.

The V gene is TRBV7-9, the J gene TRBJ1-5; D gene unclear. Trimming pared 3 bases from V and 6 bases from J, leaving 15 bases between. CDR3 length: 15 residues. CDR1 and CDR2 (germline): SEHNR, FQNEAQ (reference sequence). In DNA form, the CDR3 reads TGTGCCAGCAGCTTCGGGTCACCTAGCGGTCAGCCCCAGCATTTT. Translating it yields CASSFGSPSGQPQHF.

This chain connects TRBV5-1 to TRBJ2-3; D possibly corresponds to TRBD2 (7 bases). This CDR3 contains 16 residues. Germline V gene lookup returns CDR1 SGHRS and CDR2 YFSETQ. V lost 7 bases and J 2 bases, leaving 20 bases between the germline ends. As DNA, the CDR3 is TGCGCCAGCGGGGGGGCTCCACTAAGATCCACAGATACGCAGTATTTT. It specifies CASGGAPLRSTDTQYF.

This clonotype was seen more than once but under ten times. J is TRBJ1-2 and V is TRBV20-1; 9 nucleotides line up with TRBD1. CDR3 length equals 14 residues. V dropped 3 bases and J dropped 5; count of bases not matched to a gene: 7. Per the germline V gene, CDR1 is DFQATT and CDR2 is SNEGSKA (reference sequence). The CDR3 nucleotides are TGCAGTGCTAGTGCGGACAGGGGACTTTATGGCTACACCTTC. It translates to CSASADRGLYGYTF.

CDR3 nucleotides: TGTGCCAGCAGGACACAGGGGATTAGCACTGAAGCTTTCTTT. Protein: CASRTQGISTEAFF. V is TRBV12-3 or TRBV12-4 and J is TRBJ1-1; 7 nucleotides align to TRBD1. Trimming cost V 6 bases and J 4 bases; bases outside gene matches: 8. The length of the CDR3 is 14 residues.

This clonotype was picked up a small number of times. The rearrangement links TRBV30 to TRBJ1-1; 7 bases map to TRBD1. CDR1 and CDR2 from the germline V gene are GTSNPN and SVGIG (reference sequence). V was pared by 3 bases and J by 1 base, with 11 bases of the junction left unmatched. This CDR3 has 16 amino acids. CDR3 loop: CAWSKGAWAPNTEAFF. DNA of the CDR3: TGTGCCTGGAGCAAGGGGGCTTGGGCACCGAACACTGAAGCTTTCTTT. Full variable domain (remainder filled in from reference TRBV30 and TRBJ1-1): SQTIHQWPATLVQPVGSPLSLECTVEGTSNPNLYWYRQAAGRGLQLLFYSVGIGQISSEVPQNLSASRPQDRQFILSSKKLLLSDSGFYLCAWSKGAWAPNTEAFFGQGTRLTVV.

The gene calls are TRBV7-2 and TRBJ2-3; D unresolved. V gave up 5 bases and J gave up 0 bases, with 9 bases separating them. This CDR3 region has 14 residues. CDR1 and CDR2 from the germline V gene are SGHTA and FQGNSA. The DNA for the CDR3 is TGTGCCAGCAGCCAAAGATCTAGCACAGATACGCAGTATTTT. This codes for CASSQRSSTDTQYF.